These 31 T cell receptor beta chains share one sample of origin, sequenced in a study of blood T cell repertoires in COVID-19. Method: immunoSEQ multiplex PCR; TCRdb's copy keeps in-frame clones and lacks some. The sample consists of around 99,000 clones, just under 90% of them appearing once. Specimen: peripheral blood. Receptors were obtained from a human donor in a cohort sampled during active COVID-19.

The V call is TRBV28, the J call TRBJ1-1, with 9 bases matching TRBD1. This CDR3 has 14 residues. Germline lookup yields CDR1 MDHEN and CDR2 SYDVKM. With V trimmed by 5 bases and J by 3 bases, 4 bases remained unmatched. The CDR3 protein is CASSPTGGDTEAFF. DNA for the CDR3: TGTGCCAGCAGTCCGACAGGGGGGGACACTGAAGCTTTCTTT. Full variable domain (remainder filled in from reference TRBV28 and TRBJ1-1): DVKVTQSSRYLVKRTGEKVFLECVQDMDHENMFWYRQDPGLGLRLIYFSYDVKMKEKGDIPEGYSVSREKKERFSLILESASTNQTSMYLCASSPTGGDTEAFFGQGTRLTVV.

This clone was counted at least ten times. The sample carries other DNA sequences with the same CDR3. The chain employs TRBV6-5 and TRBJ2-1, with TRBD1 matching over 10 bases. Looked up from germline, CDR1 is MNHEY and CDR2 is SVGAGI. The J segment lost 6 bases and the V segment lost 2 bases, leaving 4 bases of the junction unmatched. The CDR3 has 15 amino acids. The CDR3 reads CASSYPGTGVNEQFF. In nucleotides, the CDR3 is TGTGCCAGCAGTTACCCCGGGACAGGGGTCAATGAGCAGTTCTTC.

The rearrangement joins TRBV11-3 to TRBJ2-5; the D gene is possibly TRBD1 (6 bases). Trimming took 5 bases from V and 3 from J, leaving 10 bases between them. This CDR3 spans 13 amino acids. CDR1 and CDR2 (germline): SGHNT, YENEEA. The CDR3 coding sequence is TGTGCCAGCAGCACCGGGACAAAAGAGACCCAGTACTTC. It codes for CASSTGTKETQYF.

This chain uses TRBV4-3 with TRBJ2-7, with D hard to call. Germline CDR1 is LGHNA and CDR2 is YSLEER. This CDR3 has 12 residues. The V and J ends lost 1 base and 7 bases respectively, with 8 bases between them. The CDR3 nucleotides are TGCGCCAGCAGCCAAGCGAACGGTGAGCAGTACTTC. Its translation: CASSQANGEQYF.

With respect to this clone: The junction and the germline gene differ at one end; a read error may be behind it. Distinct nucleotide sequences in the sample also encode this CDR3. The rearrangement links TRBV19 to TRBJ1-5, with 12 positions matching TRBD1. Germline-derived CDR1 and CDR2 are LNHDA and SQIVND (reference sequence). This CDR3 is built from 17 residues. The CDR3, as DNA: TGTGCCAGTAGTATGCGTCCGGGACAGGGGGCAGGACAGCCCCAGCACTTT. Protein product: CASSMRPGQGAGQPQHF.

This clone occurred once. The rearrangement joins TRBV12-5 to TRBJ2-7; D is possibly TRBD1 (7 bases). Trimming left V 6 bases short and J 5 bases short, with 17 bases between. Germline CDR1 reads LGHNT; CDR2 reads FRNRAP. CDR3 length: 14 residues. CDR3 sequence: CASGLTGTLDEQYF. The CDR3 DNA follows: TGTGCTAGTGGACTGACAGGGACTCTGGACGAGCAGTACTTC. Full variable domain (outside the CDR3, taken from reference TRBV12-5 and TRBJ2-7): DARVTQTPRHKVTEMGQEVTMRCQPILGHNTVFWYRQTMMQGLELLAYFRNRAPLDDSGMPKDRFSAEMPDATLATLKIQPSEPRDSAVYFCASGLTGTLDEQYFGPGTRLTVT.

The chain joins TRBV18 to TRBJ2-1, with D tentatively TRBD1 (5 bases). The CDR3 totals 15 residues. Trimming shortened V by 2 bases and J by 11 bases, and 19 bases separated the two germline ends. Germline CDR1 KGHSH, CDR2 LQKENI. CDR3 nucleotides: TGTGCCAGCTCACCAGCAGGAAGGGGTGCAAATAAGCAGTTCTTC. Translating gives CASSPAGRGANKQFF.

The chain joins TRBV18 to TRBJ1-4; the D is unclear. Trimming took 8 bases from V and 5 from J, leaving 9 bases between them. Germline V gene lookup returns CDR1 KGHSH and CDR2 LQKENI. This CDR3 contains 12 residues. The CDR3 loop is CASAGPNEKLFF. In DNA, the CDR3 is TGTGCCAGCGCAGGCCCCAATGAAAAACTGTTTTTT.

This chain links TRBV7-3 with TRBJ2-7; 8 positions agree with TRBD1. The length of the CDR3 is 15 residues. CDR1 and CDR2 (germline): SGHTA, FQGTGA. Trimming cost V 5 bases and J 2 bases; bases outside gene matches: 8. The CDR3 region has the DNA TGTGCCAGCAGCCACGGGACAGGCCCACCCTACGAGCAGTACTTC. Its translation is CASSHGTGPPYEQYF.

This rearrangement joins TRBV15 to TRBJ1-1; D remains ambiguous. Trimming shortened V by 0 bases and J by 8 bases, and 13 bases separated the two germline ends. Germline CDR1 and CDR2: LNHNV and YYDKDF (reference sequence). The CDR3 is made up of 14 amino acids. The CDR3 DNA reads TGTGCCACCAGCAGAGAGGGCGACAAGCCCGAAGCTTTCTTT. It encodes CATSREGDKPEAFF.

The chain couples TRBV3-1 (or the pseudogene TRBV3-2) to TRBJ1-1, with TRBD1 as a possible D gene (6 bases). CDR3 size: 15 residues. Germline CDR1 is LGHDT and CDR2 is YNNKEL (reference sequence). V lost 6 bases, J lost 0 bases, and 14 bases lay in between. CDR3 in amino acids: CASSRSDSMNTEAFF. The CDR3 nucleotides read TGTGCCAGCAGTAGATCGGACAGCATGAACACTGAAGCTTTCTTT.

The chain carries TRBV7-2 and TRBJ1-5; D is undetermined. Trimming stripped 5 bases from V and 6 bases from J, with 23 bases between. The CDR3 has 17 residues. The germline gives CDR1 SGHTA, CDR2 FQGNSA. The CDR3 loop reads CASSTSVPGLLGQPQHF. DNA of the CDR3: TGTGCCAGCAGCACATCAGTCCCAGGACTCTTAGGTCAGCCCCAGCATTTT.

V usage is TRBV5-1 and J usage is TRBJ2-1; weak D call: TRBD2 (6 bases). This CDR3 has 14 residues. In germline, CDR1 is SGHRS, CDR2 YFSETQ. V was cut by 4 bases and J by 4 bases, with 12 bases left in between. DNA for the CDR3: TGCGCCAGCAGCCCGGGGGAAAATTACAATGAGCAGTTCTTC. Protein product: CASSPGENYNEQFF.

The rearrangement links TRBV2 to TRBJ1-1; the match to TRBD1 covers 8 bases. There are 15 residues in the CDR3. V was clipped by 4 bases and J by 1 base; unmatched bases: 5. Germline CDR1 is SNHLY and CDR2 is FYNNEI. As DNA, the CDR3 is TGTGCCAGCAGTGGAAGGACAGGGCGGAACACTGAAGCTTTCTTT. Translation gives CASSGRTGRNTEAFF.

The chain is built from TRBV6-6 and TRBJ1-6; D remains unclear. CDR3 length: 17 amino acids. Looked up from germline, CDR1 is MNHNY and CDR2 is SVGAGI (reference sequence). Trimming left V 5 bases short and J 0 bases short, with 14 bases between. The CDR3 sequence: CASSLQGRSSYNSPLHF. The CDR3 DNA reads TGTGCCAGCAGTCTACAAGGAAGGAGCTCCTATAATTCACCCCTCCACTTT.

The chain has TRBV15 and TRBJ2-1; D not resolved. The CDR3 contains 15 residues. CDR1 is LNHNV and CDR2 is YYDKDF in the germline V gene (reference sequence). Trimming took 0 bases from V and 4 from J, leaving 10 bases between them. The CDR3 is CATSRDLAGYNEQFF. CDR3 nucleotide sequence: TGTGCCACCAGCAGAGATCTGGCAGGATACAATGAGCAGTTCTTC.

V usage is TRBV5-1 and J usage is TRBJ2-5; 9 bases map to TRBD1. J gave up 5 bases and V 10 bases, and 18 bases lay outside the gene matches. CDR3 length: 16 residues. Germline CDR1 SGHRS, CDR2 YFSETQ. In DNA form, the CDR3 reads TGCGCCGGGGGGTCAGAACCGGGACAGGGTGGCGAGACCCAGTACTTC. It is translated as CAGGSEPGQGGETQYF.

The gene calls are TRBV4-1 and TRBJ2-1; D is unresolved. CDR3 length: 13 amino acids. CDR1 and CDR2 from the germline V gene are MGHRA and YSYEKL. Trimming took off 0 bases at V and 12 bases at J, with 12 bases between the two ends. CDR3 in amino acids: CASSQDAGPVQFF. The CDR3 DNA sequence: TGCGCCAGCAGCCAAGATGCAGGTCCGGTGCAGTTCTTC.

V usage is TRBV24-1 and J usage is TRBJ2-7; 9 bases agree with TRBD1. The CDR3 consists of 16 residues. Trimming at V came to 3 bases and at J to 2 bases, leaving 7 bases not matched to a gene. Germline-derived CDR1 and CDR2 are KGHDR and SFDVKD. The CDR3: CATSDPQGTGTYEQYF. The CDR3 DNA reads as TGTGCCACCAGTGATCCGCAAGGGACAGGGACCTACGAGCAGTACTTC.

V and J are TRBV6-4 and TRBJ2-2; 8 bases fit TRBD1. CDR3 length: 14 residues. The junction had 6 bases not matched to a gene; V was cut back by 6 bases and J by 6 bases. Germline V CDR1 and CDR2: MRHNA, SNTAGT. CDR3 nucleotides: TGTGCCAGCAGCGGACAGGGCGGGTCCGGGGAGCTGTTTTTT. Translated: CASSGQGGSGELFF.

The chain links TRBV11-3 to TRBJ2-5, with 7 bases fitting TRBD2. Germline CDR1 and CDR2: SGHNT and YENEEA. This CDR3 is built from 15 residues. V lost 0 bases, J lost 5 bases, and 6 bases stayed unmatched. The CDR3 region is CASSLDLVSGETQYF. CDR3 nucleotides: TGTGCCAGCAGCTTAGATCTCGTTAGCGGGGAGACCCAGTACTTC. Using reference TRBV11-3 and TRBJ2-5 for the parts outside the CDR3, the full variable domain is EAGVVQSPRYKIIEKKQPVAFWCNPISGHNTLYWYLQNLGQGPELLIRYENEEAVDDSQLPKDRFSAERLKGVDSTLKIQPAELGDSAVYLCASSLDLVSGETQYFGPGTRLLVL.

The rearrangement joins TRBV9 to TRBJ2-1, with unresolved D. The CDR3 length is 13 residues. Trimming cost V 0 bases and J 6 bases, with 7 bases left between them. CDR1 and CDR2 (germline): SGDLS, YYNGEE. DNA of the CDR3: TGTGCCAGCAGCGTAGATTCCCGCAATGAGCAGTTCTTC. Encoded protein: CASSVDSRNEQFF.

The chain's CDR3 is CASSLQGGEQYF. For the CDR3, the DNA is TGTGCCAGCAGTCTACAGGGGGGCGAGCAGTACTTC. The V call is TRBV12-3 or TRBV12-4, the J call TRBJ2-7, with 8 bases aligning to TRBD1. Trimming took 5 bases from V and 6 from J; bases not matched to a gene: 3. The CDR3 loop spans 12 amino acids.

The chain uses TRBV28 and TRBJ1-5, with D unclear. Per the germline V gene, CDR1 is MDHEN and CDR2 is SYDVKM. The CDR3 has 16 amino acids. V shed 6 bases and J shed 0 bases, with 15 bases lying between them. The CDR3 protein is CASRPRTSNSNQPQHF. The DNA of the CDR3 is TGTGCCAGCAGGCCACGGACTAGTAATAGCAATCAGCCCCAGCATTTT.

The rearrangement joins TRBV27 to TRBJ2-7; 11 nucleotides align to TRBD2. Germline CDR1 and CDR2: MNHEY and SMNVEV (reference sequence). The CDR3 covers 15 residues. V lost 6 bases to trimming and J lost 1 base; unmatched junction nucleotides: 5. DNA for the CDR3: TGTGCCAGCAGCAAGGGACTAGCGGAGTCCTACGAGCAGTACTTC. Its translation is CASSKGLAESYEQYF.

The V gene is TRBV19, the J gene TRBJ2-3; no clear D. This CDR3 has 13 residues. Germline CDR1 LNHDA, CDR2 SQIVND (reference sequence). The V and J ends lost 5 bases and 1 base respectively, with 7 bases between them. In nucleotides, the CDR3 is TGTGCCAGTAGTCTCCTTGGCACAGATACGCAGTATTTT. Its protein is CASSLLGTDTQYF. Filled out from reference TRBV19 and TRBJ2-3, the complete variable domain reads DGGITQSPKYLFRKEGQNVTLSCEQNLNHDAMYWYRQDPGQGLRLIYYSQIVNDFQKGDIAEGYSVSREKKESFPLTVTSAQKNPTAFYLCASSLLGTDTQYFGPGTRLTVL.

The chain carries TRBV4-1 and TRBJ2-7, with D perhaps TRBD1 (6 bases). The V gene's germline CDR1 is MGHRA and CDR2 YSYEKL. Trimming pared 8 bases from V and 0 bases from J, leaving 11 bases between. The CDR3 spans 13 residues. CDR3 sequence reads: CASADRPSYEQYF. The CDR3 DNA sequence: TGCGCCAGCGCAGACAGGCCCTCCTACGAGCAGTACTTC.

This chain connects TRBV6-2 or TRBV6-3 to TRBJ1-5; D uncertain. Trimming removed 0 bases from V and 4 bases from J, with 13 bases in between. This CDR3 spans 16 amino acids. The germline CDR1 and CDR2 sequences are MNHEY and SVGEGT. As DNA, the CDR3 is TGTGCCAGCAGTTACTCACCGGGAGGGAGGAATCAGCCCCAGCATTTT. It is translated as CASSYSPGGRNQPQHF.

The gene calls are TRBV4-1 and TRBJ2-3, with 8 bases matching TRBD2. There are 17 residues in the CDR3. The trim removed 4 bases at V and 5 bases at J, leaving 14 bases unmatched. Germline-derived CDR1 and CDR2 are MGHRA and YSYEKL. Here the CDR3 reads CASSPRIGREVGDTQYF. The CDR3 bases are TGCGCCAGCAGCCCCCGTATAGGGCGGGAGGTAGGAGATACGCAGTATTTT.

The chain's CDR3 is CASSWTGSPENQPQHF. The CDR3 DNA reads TGTGCCAGCAGTTGGACCGGGAGCCCCGAAAATCAGCCCCAGCATTTT. The chain recombines TRBV6-2 or TRBV6-3 with TRBJ1-5; D remains unclear. Trimming removed 4 bases at V and 4 bases at J, with 17 bases between. This CDR3 is 16 amino acids long. Per the germline V gene, CDR1 is MNHEY and CDR2 is SVGEGT.

The gene calls are TRBV6-5 and TRBJ1-1, with D perhaps matching TRBD1 (6 bases). V lost 6 bases, J lost 2 bases, and 13 bases lay in between. The germline gives CDR1 MNHEY, CDR2 SVGAGI. The CDR3 length is 14 residues. The CDR3 loop is CASSIDRLNTEAFF. CDR3 bases: TGTGCCAGCAGCATTGACAGGCTTAACACTGAAGCTTTCTTT.